This T cell receptor (beta chain) originates from a study of pediatric ulcerative colitis. On the study more broadly: Disease was pancolitis in under 10 and left-sided in two, histology-confirmed. Study-wide findings and caveats: Ulcerative colitis patients shared more blood-rectal clones than controls. Repertoires came from total lymphocyte DNA, not specific subsets.

The rectum was sampled with one to two pinch biopsies at colonoscopy. About this clone: What it binds is unknown.

Each sample received Survey-level depth of up to 500,000 reads. Clones were sequenced by immunoSEQ multiplex PCR, and TCRdb holds only the in-frame ones, with some missing. This sample has about 35,000 clones, with 80% to 90% found just once. Germline V gene sequence: CDR1 MNHEY, CDR2 SVGAGI. The CDR3 is 13 amino acids. Trimming shortened V by 6 bases and J by 11 bases, and 19 bases separated the two germline ends. The chain joins TRBV6-5 to TRBJ1-1; D is undetermined. The specimen was gut tissue. This receptor was identified in a boy aged 10-17 years with mild ulcerative colitis. The DNA of the CDR3 is TGTGCCAGCAGAAAAATGGGGAGAGGGATGGCTTTCTTT. The encoded protein is CASRKMGRGMAFF.